This TCR beta chain comes out of a study of identical twins' blood T cells. MiXCR, run by TCRdb on the 5' RACE reads, gives a single entry per CDR3 protein. The table has roughly 380,000 distinct CDR3 sequences, more than 25% seen once. This clonotype has at least ten counts. The CDR3 has 11 amino acids. V was clipped by 5 bases and J by 5 bases, with 5 bases between them. CDR1 is MNHNY and CDR2 is SVGAGI in the germline V gene (reference sequence). This chain links TRBV6-6 with TRBJ2-3, with no clear D. Sequences were obtained from PBMCs. The TCR was taken from a woman between 18 and 50 years old in good health. In nucleotides, the CDR3 is TGTGCCAGCAGTATACTAGATACGCAGTATTTT. This codes for CASSILDTQYF.